This T cell receptor beta chain was sequenced for a study of regulatory T cells in long-lasting Graves disease. This clonotype occurred many times. The time point here: newly diagnosed GD, antithyroid drugs for less than 3 months. Researchers made the TCR library from RNA that was extracted from PBMCs. Both iRepertoire HTBI primers and Arm-PCR of CDR3 regions were used to build the TCR beta libraries. MiXCR was run by TCRdb on the multiplex PCR reads, yielding one entry per CDR3 protein. This sample yields 320,000 or so distinct CDR3 sequences, of which 18% are seen a single time; about 38% belongs to the top ten. The CDR3 loop spans 13 amino acids. CDR1 LNHDA and CDR2 SQIVND come from the germline V gene (reference sequence). V shed 8 bases, J shed 6 bases, and the junction held 3 bases outside the gene matches.

The clonotype originates from a female donor with Graves disease. The rearrangement uses TRBV19 and TRBJ2-1, with 11 nucleotides matching TRBD1. The sample consisted of peripheral blood mononuclear cells (PBMCs), taken at new diagnosis, from a patient treated with antithyroid drugs. CDR3 in amino acids: CASGGTGGNEQFF. CDR3 nucleotides: TGTGCCAGTGGCGGGACAGGGGGCAATGAGCAGTTCTTC.